The clone carrying this T cell receptor (beta chain) appeared many times. Its antigen is not known. Each TCR beta library was made by quantitative 5'-RACE that incorporated molecular barcodes. TCRdb re-derived calls from the 5' RACE reads in MiXCR, one entry per CDR3 protein. The table includes some 700,000 distinct CDR3 sequences, under 20% detected once. This specimen comes from a study of CD8 T cells in ankylosing spondylitis. Study conclusions and caveats: CD8+ cells made up the disease-linked clones, which were relatively rare in peripheral blood. The study identified a TCR beta motif of 7 or 8 highly homologous variants that appeared characteristic of ankylosing spondylitis blood. Certain motif variants had earlier been reported in reactive arthritis synovial fluid and blood. Significant enrichment of disease-linked clones was reportedly seen in matched ankylosing spondylitis synovial fluid.

CDR1 and CDR2 from the germline V gene are SGHRS and YFSETQ. Between the trimmed V and J ends, which lost 2 bases and 4 bases, there was a span of 12 bases. CDR3 length: 14 residues. The V call is TRBV5-1, the J call TRBJ1-2; a possible D gene is TRBD1 (6 bases). What was sequenced was blood, either unsorted or a sorted T cell fraction (not recorded which). This receptor was obtained from a male donor with ankylosing spondylitis. For the CDR3, the DNA is TGCGCCAGCAGCTTCCCGGACAGCGTCTATGGCTACACCTTC. Its translation is CASSFPDSVYGYTF. Drawing the rest from reference TRBV5-1 and TRBJ1-2, the complete variable domain is KAGVTQTPRYLIKTRGQQVTLSCSPISGHRSVSWYQQTPGQGLQFLFEYFSETQRNKGNFPGRFSGRQFSNSRSEMNVSTLELGDSALYLCASSFPDSVYGYTFGSGTRLTVV.